Below, 23 T cell receptor beta chains from the same sample are listed, as sequenced in a study of early T cells in non-severe SARS-CoV-2 infection. MiXCR, run by TCRdb on the 5' RACE reads, gives a single entry per CDR3 protein. The table records about 81,000 distinct CDR3 sequences, 5.5% to 7.5% of them present only once. Sequences were obtained from whole blood. These receptors all come from an adult who was a healthcare worker with PCR-confirmed SARS-CoV-2 infection or an uninfected control (not recorded which).

This clonotype was detected many times. The chain employs TRBV12-3 or TRBV12-4 and TRBJ2-6, with D possibly being TRBD1 (5 bases). The CDR3 covers 15 residues. Trimming left V 7 bases short and J 0 bases short, with 10 bases between. The CDR3 sequence is CASTTTGSGANVLTF. The DNA of the CDR3 is TGTGCCAGCACCACCACAGGCTCTGGGGCCAACGTCCTGACTTTC.

This clonotype was observed at least ten times. The rearrangement joins TRBV29-1 to TRBJ1-2; the match to TRBD1 covers 9 bases. In germline, CDR1 is SQVTM, CDR2 ANQGSEA. V was clipped by 7 bases and J by 6 bases; unmatched bases: 3. The CDR3 is 11 amino acids. The chain's CDR3 is CSARTGDGYTF. DNA of the CDR3: TGCAGCGCCCGGACAGGGGATGGCTACACCTTC.

This clonotype was detected a few times. The chain uses TRBV4-2 and TRBJ2-7, with TRBD2 identical over 8 bases. Germline-derived CDR1 and CDR2 are LGHNA and YNFKEQ. This CDR3 spans 14 amino acids. V shed 3 bases, J shed 7 bases, and the junction held 8 bases outside the gene matches. The CDR3 sequence is CASSQAGGGREQYF. CDR3 DNA: TGTGCCAGCAGCCAGGCCGGGGGGGGACGGGAGCAGTACTTC.

This clonotype was detected ten times or more. This chain links TRBV6-4 with TRBJ2-1; 11 positions agree with TRBD2. The J segment lost 4 bases and the V segment lost 3 bases, leaving 11 bases of the junction unmatched. The CDR3 is 18 amino acids. Per the germline V gene, CDR1 is MRHNA and CDR2 is SNTAGT. DNA for the CDR3: TGTGCCAGCAGTGAAGTTTGGGCTAGCGGGGGGATATACAATGAGCAGTTCTTC. Residues: CASSEVWASGGIYNEQFF.

The V gene is TRBV3-1, the J gene TRBJ1-2; unclear D gene. Trimming took 4 bases from V and 0 from J, leaving 9 bases between them. The CDR3 has 14 amino acids. In germline, CDR1 is LGHDT, CDR2 YNNKEL (reference sequence). In DNA form, the CDR3 reads TGTGCCAGCAGCCGGGAAATCTCTAACTATGGCTACACCTTC. Its protein product is CASSREISNYGYTF. Together with reference TRBV3-1 and TRBJ1-2, the CDR3 gives the full variable domain: DTAVSQTPKYLVTQMGNDKSIKCEQNLGHDTMYWYKQDSKKFLKIMFSYNNKELIINETVPNRFSPKSPDKAHLNLHINSLELGDSAVYFCASSREISNYGYTFGSGTRLTVV.

This clonotype was counted between two and nine times. The chain combines TRBV5-1 with TRBJ2-2; the D is unclear. The CDR3 loop spans 13 amino acids. Per germline, CDR1 SGHRS and CDR2 YFSETQ. V was trimmed by 0 bases and J by 8 bases, leaving 8 bases between them. CDR3 sequence (DNA): TGCGCCAGCAGCTTGGTCTTTTCGGGGGAGCTGTTTTTT. Translating gives CASSLVFSGELFF.

This sequence joins TRBV18 and TRBJ2-4; 9 bases fit TRBD1. This CDR3 is built from 16 residues. The germline CDR1 and CDR2 sequences are KGHSH and LQKENI. Trimming at V came to 3 bases and at J to 2 bases, leaving 5 bases not matched to a gene. CDR3: CASSPDRGNSKNIQYF. CDR3 bases: TGTGCCAGCTCACCGGACAGGGGAAATTCCAAAAACATTCAGTACTTC.

J is TRBJ2-7 and V is TRBV6-2 or TRBV6-3, with D unclear. The ends were cut back, 5 bases at V and 6 bases at J, with 14 bases in the middle. The length of the CDR3 is 13 residues. Germline V lookup: CDR1 MNHEY, CDR2 SVGEGT. CDR3 nucleotides: TGTGCCAGCAGTCCCCCCAGGTCCGGCGAGCAGTACTTC. Translating it yields CASSPPRSGEQYF.

The genes are TRBV7-2 and TRBJ2-2; 9 nucleotides line up with TRBD2. CDR1 and CDR2 from the germline V gene are SGHTA and FQGNSA. J gave up 7 bases and V 5 bases, and 5 bases lay outside the gene matches. The CDR3 runs to 14 residues. DNA for the CDR3: TGTGCCAGCAGCGCTACTAGCGGGTTCGGGGAGCTGTTTTTT. This encodes CASSATSGFGELFF.

The V and J genes are TRBV5-5 and TRBJ2-7; 13 bases are a match to TRBD2. Germline CDR1 SGHKS, CDR2 YYEKEE (reference sequence). The CDR3 spans 15 residues. After removal of 4 bases from V and 2 bases from J, the junction contained 3 bases not matched to a gene. The CDR3 nucleotides are TGTGCCAGCAGCAGGGGGACTAGCGGGGCCTACGAGCAGTACTTC. Protein sequence: CASSRGTSGAYEQYF.

This clonotype was seen repeatedly, ten times or more. This rearrangement joins TRBV20-1 to TRBJ2-7; D gene ambiguous. There are 12 residues in the CDR3. The germline CDR1 and CDR2 sequences are DFQATT and SNEGSKA (reference sequence). V lost 3 bases, J lost 2 bases, and 8 bases lay in between. Written as DNA, the CDR3 is TGCAGTGCTAGTGGACGAGCCTACGAGCAGTACTTC. Translation: CSASGRAYEQYF.

There are a few counts of this clonotype. The V gene is TRBV11-2, the J gene TRBJ1-1, with D uncertain. Trimming removed 1 base from V and 0 bases from J, with 9 bases in between. Looked up from germline, CDR1 is SGHAT and CDR2 is FQNNGV. The CDR3 loop spans 15 amino acids. The CDR3, as DNA: TGTGCCAGCAGCTTAGCAGGACGGCTGAACACTGAAGCTTTCTTT. This codes for CASSLAGRLNTEAFF.

The chain has TRBV10-2 and TRBJ2-7, with TRBD1 matching over 10 bases. V lost 8 bases, J lost 5 bases, and 9 bases stayed unmatched. CDR1 is WSHSY, CDR2 SAAADI, per germline. CDR3 size: 14 residues. CDR3 sequence: CASGPGQGSHEQYF. The CDR3 DNA sequence: TGCGCCAGCGGTCCGGGACAGGGGAGCCACGAGCAGTACTTC.

This rearrangement joins TRBV5-4 to TRBJ2-7; 9 bases are a match to TRBD1. CDR3 length equals 14 residues. CDR1 and CDR2 (germline): SGHNT, YYREEE (reference sequence). J was trimmed by 4 bases and V by 1 base; bases with no gene match: 3. The CDR3 loop reads CASSLTQGAYEQYF. CDR3 in DNA: TGTGCCAGCAGCTTGACACAGGGGGCGTACGAGCAGTACTTC.

This clonotype has just a few counts. The chain links TRBV18 to TRBJ1-5; weak D call: TRBD1 (6 bases). The CDR3 is 16 residues long. The germline gives CDR1 KGHSH, CDR2 LQKENI. Trimming stripped 5 bases from V and 0 bases from J, with 14 bases between. In nucleotides, the CDR3 is TGTGCCAGCTCAGTAGGGGGGCAGTATAGCAATCAGCCCCAGCATTTT. Its translation is CASSVGGQYSNQPQHF.

V gene TRBV20-1 combines with J gene TRBJ1-5, with unresolved D. The ends were cut back, 4 bases at V and 0 bases at J, with 10 bases in the middle. CDR1 and CDR2 (germline): DFQATT, SNEGSKA (reference sequence). This CDR3 is built from 14 residues. The CDR3, as DNA: TGCAGTGCTACGGGTATCAATAGCAATCAGCCCCAGCATTTT. Its protein product is CSATGINSNQPQHF.

The sample holds many counts of this clonotype. The CDR3 loop is CASSLAGQGASSGYTF. The DNA for the CDR3 is TGTGCCAGCAGCTTAGCGGGACAGGGGGCCTCCAGCGGCTACACCTTC. The chain has TRBV7-2 and TRBJ1-2; 12 bases fit TRBD1. The germline CDR1 and CDR2 sequences are SGHTA and FQGNSA. This CDR3 spans 16 amino acids. With 0 bases clipped from V and 8 bases from J, the junction kept 7 bases outside the gene matches. Combining the CDR3 with reference TRBV7-2 and TRBJ1-2 gives the whole variable domain GAGVSQSPSNKVTEKGKDVELRCDPISGHTALYWYRQSLGQGLEFLIYFQGNSAPDKSGLPSDRFSAERTGGSVSTLTIQRTQQEDSAVYLCASSLAGQGASSGYTFGSGTRLTVV.

This clonotype was detected ten times or more. The chain carries TRBV7-8 and TRBJ1-5; TRBD1 might be the D (5 bases). CDR1 is SGHVS and CDR2 is FQNEAQ in the germline V gene. The V and J ends lost 1 base and 1 base respectively, with 8 bases between them. CDR3 size: 15 residues. CDR3 sequence reads: CASSLVQGSNQPQHF. The CDR3 coding sequence is TGTGCCAGCAGCTTAGTTCAGGGAAGCAATCAGCCCCAGCATTTT.

The chain couples TRBV10-2 to TRBJ1-4; no reliable D call. V lost 6 bases, J lost 7 bases, and 9 bases lay in between. This CDR3 comprises 12 residues. Germline V gene lookup returns CDR1 WSHSY and CDR2 SAAADI. CDR3 coding DNA: TGCGCCAGCAGCCCAAGGAGTGAAAAACTGTTTTTT. It yields the protein CASSPRSEKLFF.

This clonotype was picked up many times. The rearrangement uses TRBV6-5 and TRBJ2-1; a weak D match, TRBD2 (5 bases). This CDR3 region has 14 residues. Trimming cost V 6 bases and J 1 base, with 10 bases left between them. The germline V gene has CDR1 MNHEY and CDR2 SVGAGI. In DNA, the CDR3 is TGTGCCAGCAGAGGTAGCGAGTCCTACAATGAGCAGTTCTTC. As protein: CASRGSESYNEQFF.

Remarks on this clonotype: Being one base from a much bigger clone, this may be a read error. The J gene is TRBJ1-3, the V gene TRBV28; D is perhaps TRBD1 (5 bases). This CDR3 is built from 15 residues. CDR1 and CDR2 (germline): MDHEN, SYDVKM. V lost 6 bases, J lost 4 bases, and 16 bases lay in between. CDR3 loop: CASSLQEAQGNTIYF. CDR3 nucleotides: TGTGCCAGCAGCCTACAGGAGGCGCAGGGAAACACCATATATTTT.

This sequence joins TRBV5-4 and TRBJ1-2, with D perhaps matching TRBD1 (5 bases). Germline-derived CDR1 and CDR2 are SGHNT and YYREEE (reference sequence). V dropped 4 bases and J dropped 3 bases, with 16 bases sitting between them. The CDR3 sequence is 15 residues long. Here the CDR3 reads CASSNTGAGDYGYTF. The CDR3 region has the DNA TGTGCCAGCAGCAACACGGGAGCGGGGGACTATGGCTACACCTTC.

In this sample, this clonotype turned up a few times. V and J are TRBV5-1 and TRBJ2-7; 8 bases map to TRBD1. There are 15 residues in the CDR3. Germline V lookup: CDR1 SGHRS, CDR2 YFSETQ. V was clipped by 0 bases and J by 3 bases; unmatched bases: 5. The CDR3 region is CASSLVRDRFYEQYF. The DNA for the CDR3 is TGCGCCAGCAGCTTGGTACGGGACAGGTTCTACGAGCAGTACTTC.